The present T cell receptor beta chain was sequenced within a study of OX40 agonist ivuxolimab in advanced cancers. CDR3 length: 13 residues. The V and J ends lost 4 bases and 7 bases, in that order; junction bases with no gene match: 4. Germline-derived CDR1 and CDR2 are SEHNR and FQNEAQ (reference sequence). The protocol was immunoSEQ multiplex PCR, while the TCRdb copy is restricted to in-frame clones and leaves out a portion. The sample contains around 46,000 clones, around 89% of which appear only once. This material consisted of CD4+ or CD8+ T cells sorted from blood, taken in a trial of the OX40 agonist ivuxolimab. The chain uses TRBV7-9 and TRBJ2-1; TRBD2 matches at 7 bases. This TCR came from an adult with an advanced solid tumor such as melanoma, head and neck, liver or kidney cancer. The CDR3 sequence: CASSYGGLNEQFF. The CDR3 DNA is TGTGCCAGCAGCTACGGGGGGTTAAATGAGCAGTTCTTC.